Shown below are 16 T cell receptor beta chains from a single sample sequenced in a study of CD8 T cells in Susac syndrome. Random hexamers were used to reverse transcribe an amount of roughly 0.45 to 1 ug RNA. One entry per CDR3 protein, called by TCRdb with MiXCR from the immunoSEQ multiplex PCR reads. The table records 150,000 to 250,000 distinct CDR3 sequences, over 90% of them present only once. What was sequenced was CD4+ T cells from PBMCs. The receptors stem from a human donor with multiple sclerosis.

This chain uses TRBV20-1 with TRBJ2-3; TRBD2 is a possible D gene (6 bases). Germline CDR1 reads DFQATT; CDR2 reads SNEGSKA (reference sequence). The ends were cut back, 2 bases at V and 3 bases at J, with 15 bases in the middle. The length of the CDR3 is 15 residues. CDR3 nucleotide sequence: TGCAGTGCTAGATTACCTTCTCGGGGGACAGATACGCAGTATTTT. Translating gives CSARLPSRGTDTQYF.

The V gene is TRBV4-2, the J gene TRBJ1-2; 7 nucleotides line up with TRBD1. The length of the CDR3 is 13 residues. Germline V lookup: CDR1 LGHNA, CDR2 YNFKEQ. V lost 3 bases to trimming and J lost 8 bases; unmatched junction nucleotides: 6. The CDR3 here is CASSHRTGQGYTF. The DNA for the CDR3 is TGTGCCAGCAGCCACCGGACAGGACAGGGCTACACCTTC.

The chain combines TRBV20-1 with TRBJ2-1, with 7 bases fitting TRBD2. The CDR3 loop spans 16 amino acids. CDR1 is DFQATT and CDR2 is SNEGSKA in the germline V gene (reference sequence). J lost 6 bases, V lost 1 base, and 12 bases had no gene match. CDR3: CSARGRQHWGGNEQFF. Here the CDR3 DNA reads TGCAGTGCTAGAGGGCGTCAGCACTGGGGGGGCAATGAGCAGTTCTTC.

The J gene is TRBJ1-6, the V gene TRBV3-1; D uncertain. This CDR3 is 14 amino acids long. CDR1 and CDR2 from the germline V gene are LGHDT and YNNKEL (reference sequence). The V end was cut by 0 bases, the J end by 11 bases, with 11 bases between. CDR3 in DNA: TGTGCCAGCAGCCAAGAAGGAGGTTCCCCACCCCTCCACTTT. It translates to CASSQEGGSPPLHF.

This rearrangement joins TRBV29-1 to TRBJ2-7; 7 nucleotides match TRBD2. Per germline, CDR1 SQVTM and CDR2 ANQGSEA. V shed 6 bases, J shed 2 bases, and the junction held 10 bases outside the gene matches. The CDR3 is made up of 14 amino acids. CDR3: CSVGWASGAYEQYF. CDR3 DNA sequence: TGCAGCGTGGGGTGGGCTAGCGGTGCCTACGAGCAGTACTTC.

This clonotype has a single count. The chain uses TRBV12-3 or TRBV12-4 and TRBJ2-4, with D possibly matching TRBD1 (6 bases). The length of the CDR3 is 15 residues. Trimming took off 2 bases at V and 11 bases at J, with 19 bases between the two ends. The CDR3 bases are TGTGCCAGCAGTTTATCCCCTGGGACAAGGACGGTTCAGTACTTC. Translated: CASSLSPGTRTVQYF.

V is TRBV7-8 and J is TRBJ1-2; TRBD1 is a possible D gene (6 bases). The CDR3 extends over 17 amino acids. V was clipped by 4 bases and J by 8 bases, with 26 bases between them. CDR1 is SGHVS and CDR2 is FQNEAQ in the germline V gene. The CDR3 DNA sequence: TGTGCCAGCAGCTCTAGGAGGGGCAGGGGCCCTTCGTCCGGCTACACCTTC. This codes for CASSSRRGRGPSSGYTF.

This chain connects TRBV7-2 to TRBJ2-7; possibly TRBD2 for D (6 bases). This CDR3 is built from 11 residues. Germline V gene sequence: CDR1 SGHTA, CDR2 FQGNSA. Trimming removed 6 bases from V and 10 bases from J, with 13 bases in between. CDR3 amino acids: CASSPGRQQYF. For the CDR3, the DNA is TGTGCCAGCAGTCCAGGGAGGCAACAGTACTTC.

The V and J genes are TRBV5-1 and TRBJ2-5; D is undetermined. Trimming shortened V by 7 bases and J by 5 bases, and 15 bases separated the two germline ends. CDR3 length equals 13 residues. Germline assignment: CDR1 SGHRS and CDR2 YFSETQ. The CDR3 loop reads CASQNSASETQYF. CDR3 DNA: TGCGCCAGCCAGAACAGCGCCTCGGAGACCCAGTACTTC.

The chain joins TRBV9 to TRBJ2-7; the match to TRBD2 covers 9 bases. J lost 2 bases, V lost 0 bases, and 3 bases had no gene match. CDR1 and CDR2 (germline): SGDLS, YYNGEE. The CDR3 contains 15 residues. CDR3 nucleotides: TGTGCCAGCAGCGTAGAGGCGGGGGGGCCCTACGAGCAGTACTTC. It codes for CASSVEAGGPYEQYF.

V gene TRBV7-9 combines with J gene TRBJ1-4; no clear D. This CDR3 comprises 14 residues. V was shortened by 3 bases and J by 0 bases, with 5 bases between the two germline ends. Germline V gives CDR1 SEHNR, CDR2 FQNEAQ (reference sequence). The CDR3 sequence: CASSFGATNEKLFF. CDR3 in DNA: TGTGCCAGCAGCTTTGGGGCAACTAATGAAAAACTGTTTTTT.

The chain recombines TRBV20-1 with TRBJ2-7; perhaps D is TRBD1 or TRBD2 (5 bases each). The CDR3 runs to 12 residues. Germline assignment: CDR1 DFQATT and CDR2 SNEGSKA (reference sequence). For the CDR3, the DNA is TGCAGCGCCCTTGGGACGACTTACGAGCAGTACTTC. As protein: CSALGTTYEQYF.

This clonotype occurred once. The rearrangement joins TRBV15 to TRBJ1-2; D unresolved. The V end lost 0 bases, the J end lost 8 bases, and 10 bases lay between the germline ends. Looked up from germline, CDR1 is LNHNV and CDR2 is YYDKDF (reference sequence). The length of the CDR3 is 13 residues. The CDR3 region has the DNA TGTGCCACCAGCAGAGAAGCGGCGGGAGGCTACACCTTC. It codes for CATSREAAGGYTF.

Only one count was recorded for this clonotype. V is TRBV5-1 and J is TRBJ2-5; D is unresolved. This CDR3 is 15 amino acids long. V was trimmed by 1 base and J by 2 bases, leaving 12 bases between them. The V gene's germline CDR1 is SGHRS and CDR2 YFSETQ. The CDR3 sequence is CASSLISPRQETQYF. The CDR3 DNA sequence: TGCGCCAGCAGCTTGATCTCCCCACGTCAAGAGACCCAGTACTTC.

The CDR3 reads CASSPRYNTEAFF. The CDR3 nucleotides read TGTGCCAGCTCACCACGGTACAACACTGAAGCTTTCTTT. The rearrangement links TRBV18 to TRBJ1-1; D not certain. This CDR3 contains 13 residues. Germline CDR1 and CDR2: KGHSH and LQKENI. The V and J ends lost 1 base and 2 bases respectively, with 5 bases between them.

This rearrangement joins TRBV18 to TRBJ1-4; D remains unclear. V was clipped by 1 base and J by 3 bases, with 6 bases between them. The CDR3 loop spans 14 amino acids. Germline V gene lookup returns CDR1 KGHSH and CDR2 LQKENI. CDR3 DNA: TGTGCCAGCTCACCACGGGGATCTAATGAAAAACTGTTTTTT. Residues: CASSPRGSNEKLFF. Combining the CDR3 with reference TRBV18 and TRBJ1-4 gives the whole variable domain NAGVMQNPRHLVRRRGQEARLRCSPMKGHSHVYWYRQLPEEGLKFMVYLQKENIIDESGMPKERFSAEFPKEGPSILRIQQVVRGDSAAYFCASSPRGSNEKLFFGSGTQLSVL.